One sample yielded the 17 T cell receptor beta chains listed below, sequenced in a study of shared clonotypes between healthy human individuals. Produced via immunoSEQ multiplex PCR; TCRdb's table is partial and in-frame only. Here the sample spans fewer than 650,000 clones, roughly 79% being singletons. Sequenced sample: PBMCs. These receptors were collected from a woman in her 40s in good health. Some clones in this sample may be carry-over from other donors' samples.

V and J are TRBV13 and TRBJ2-3, with TRBD2 matching over 8 bases. After removal of 5 bases from V and 2 bases from J, the junction contained 18 bases not matched to a gene. Germline values: CDR1 PRHDT, CDR2 FYEKMQ (reference sequence). CDR3 size: 19 residues. CDR3 in amino acids: CASSTPGLGSGRNTDTQYF. The CDR3 bases are TGTGCCAGCAGCACCCCGGGACTCGGAAGCGGGAGAAACACAGATACGCAGTATTTT.

The rearrangement links TRBV18 to TRBJ2-7; a possible D gene is TRBD2 (6 bases). Germline V CDR1 and CDR2: KGHSH, LQKENI. V was cut by 2 bases and J by 1 base, with 15 bases left in between. The CDR3 runs to 16 residues. This CDR3 is CASSPSLAVGSYEQYF. CDR3 coding DNA: TGTGCCAGCTCACCAAGTTTAGCGGTGGGATCCTACGAGCAGTACTTC.

The CDR3 loop reads CASSHGRPGYNEQFF. The CDR3 coding sequence is TGTGCCAGCAGTCACGGGAGACCGGGCTACAATGAGCAGTTCTTC. The chain employs TRBV27 and TRBJ2-1; a weak D match, TRBD2 (6 bases). The CDR3 is 15 amino acids. V lost 5 bases and J lost 3, with 14 bases in between. In germline, CDR1 is MNHEY, CDR2 SMNVEV (reference sequence).

Details on this clone: This likely stems from a read error, as it lies one base from a far larger clone. Other nucleotide sequences in the sample specify the same CDR3. This chain uses TRBV30 with TRBJ1-6; D may be TRBD1 (5 bases). CDR3 length: 14 amino acids. Germline V CDR1 and CDR2: GTSNPN, SVGIG (reference sequence). The CDR3: CAWSEDFGGSPLHF. In nucleotides, the CDR3 is TGTGCCTGGAGTGAGGACTTTGGGGGTTCACCCCTACACTTT.

V is TRBV11-2 and J is TRBJ1-1; D gene ambiguous. CDR3 length: 14 amino acids. Trimming shortened V by 1 base and J by 5 bases, and 11 bases separated the two germline ends. Looked up from germline, CDR1 is SGHAT and CDR2 is FQNNGV. CDR3 sequence (DNA): TGTGCCAGCAGCTTAGGGCCTGGGTATACTGAAGCTTTCTTT. The encoded protein is CASSLGPGYTEAFF.

The chain is built from TRBV7-2 and TRBJ2-7; D is unclear. Germline CDR1 SGHTA, CDR2 FQGNSA. There are 12 residues in the CDR3. The germline V and J ends were trimmed by 5 bases and 7 bases, with 12 bases remaining between them. CDR3 region: CASSPGTREQYF. CDR3 DNA: TGTGCCAGCAGCCCAGGCACGAGGGAGCAGTACTTC.

The chain employs TRBV14 and TRBJ2-1; TRBD2 is a possible D gene (5 bases). The CDR3 runs to 14 residues. Germline V gene data show CDR1 as SGHDN and CDR2 as FVKESK. Trimming removed 4 bases at V and 4 bases at J, with 11 bases between. The CDR3 bases are TGTGCCAGCAGCCCTCCTGGACTGTACAATGAGCAGTTCTTC. This gives the protein CASSPPGLYNEQFF.

A word on this clone: The sample carries other DNA sequences with the same CDR3. The V call is TRBV5-5, the J call TRBJ1-5; possible D gene TRBD1, 6 bases. Trimming left V 4 bases short and J 7 bases short, with 15 bases between. This CDR3 is built from 14 residues. Germline CDR1 SGHKS, CDR2 YYEKEE (reference sequence). The DNA of the CDR3 is TGTGCCAGCAGCCTGACAGGCGGACGCCAGCCCCAGCATTTT. Its protein is CASSLTGGRQPQHF.

The chain employs TRBV29-1 and TRBJ2-7; TRBD1 agrees at 9 bases. CDR1 is SQVTM and CDR2 is ANQGSEA in the germline V gene. The CDR3 is 13 amino acids. V was clipped by 7 bases and J by 5 bases; unmatched bases: 9. The CDR3 here is CSARQGGSHEQYF. For the CDR3, the DNA is TGCAGCGCCAGACAGGGGGGTTCACACGAGCAGTACTTC.

The rearrangement links TRBV19 to TRBJ2-1; 10 positions match TRBD2. Per the germline V gene, CDR1 is LNHDA and CDR2 is SQIVND (reference sequence). The CDR3 spans 18 residues. Trimming removed 4 bases from V and 6 bases from J; junction bases left unmatched: 15. The CDR3 DNA is TGTGCCAGTAGTAACCCTAGGACTAGCGGTACTCTCGGCAATGAGCAGTTCTTC. Protein product: CASSNPRTSGTLGNEQFF. The full variable domain, its missing parts supplied by reference TRBV19 and TRBJ2-1, is DGGITQSPKYLFRKEGQNVTLSCEQNLNHDAMYWYRQDPGQGLRLIYYSQIVNDFQKGDIAEGYSVSREKKESFPLTVTSAQKNPTAFYLCASSNPRTSGTLGNEQFFGPGTRLTVL.

The chain combines TRBV4-1 with TRBJ2-5, with 12 bases fitting TRBD2. The J call may be in error: the DNA end matches TRBJ2-7 better. The V gene's germline CDR1 is MGHRA and CDR2 YSYEKL. The CDR3 contains 15 residues. This chain's CDR3 is CASSPRLAGDYEQYF. CDR3 sequence (DNA): TGCGCCAGCAGCCCCCGACTAGCGGGGGACTACGAGCAGTACTTC.

The chain joins TRBV4-2 to TRBJ1-5; 10 bases are a match to TRBD1. V shed 3 bases, J shed 7 bases, and the junction held 9 bases outside the gene matches. Germline V gives CDR1 LGHNA, CDR2 YNFKEQ. The CDR3 totals 16 residues. The CDR3 bases are TGTGCCAGCAGCCATGTCCGGGACAGGGGAAGCCAGCCCCAGCATTTT. Translation gives CASSHVRDRGSQPQHF.

CDR3 sequence reads: CAWSVTGGVYEQYF. In nucleotides, the CDR3 is TGTGCCTGGAGTGTGACAGGGGGGGTCTACGAGCAGTACTTC. The chain joins TRBV30 to TRBJ2-7; TRBD1 matches 9 bases. Germline V gives CDR1 GTSNPN, CDR2 SVGIG (reference sequence). CDR3 length: 14 residues. V trimming: 0 bases; J trimming: 3 bases; junction bases outside the gene matches: 3.

Here the CDR3 reads CASSVGTATGELFF. The CDR3 bases are TGTGCCAGCAGTGTGGGGACCGCAACCGGGGAGCTGTTTTTT. The V call is TRBV2, the J call TRBJ2-2, with D possibly being TRBD1 or TRBD2 (5 bases each). Looked up from germline, CDR1 is SNHLY and CDR2 is FYNNEI. CDR3 length: 14 residues. V was trimmed by 4 bases and J by 5 bases, leaving 11 bases between them. Variable domain in full (rest from reference TRBV2 and TRBJ2-2): EPEVTQTPSHQVTQMGQEVILRCVPISNHLYFYWYRQILGQKVEFLVSFYNNEISEKSEIFDDQFSVERPDGSNFTLKIRSTKLEDSAMYFCASSVGTATGELFFGEGSRLTVL.

Notes on this clone: The junction does not match germline at one end; this may be a read error. The chain couples TRBV6-1 to TRBJ2-7; 9 bases are a match to TRBD2. Germline-derived CDR1 and CDR2 are MNHNS and SASEGT. This CDR3 spans 17 amino acids. This CDR3 reads CAISDPKEGGREYEQYF. In nucleotides, the CDR3 is TGTGCCATCAGTGACCCTAAGGAGGGCGGGAGGGAGTACGAGCAGTACTTC.

The chain has TRBV7-9 and TRBJ2-2, with D possibly matching TRBD1 (6 bases). The ends were cut back, 5 bases at V and 0 bases at J, with 13 bases in the middle. Germline CDR1 and CDR2: SEHNR and FQNEAQ (reference sequence). The length of the CDR3 is 16 residues. The CDR3 DNA sequence: TGTGCCAGCAGCAAGACAGGACCTACGAACACCGGGGAGCTGTTTTTT. It specifies CASSKTGPTNTGELFF.

This clone was counted between two and nine times. The rearrangement links TRBV13 to TRBJ2-1; TRBD2 matches 13 bases. There are 18 residues in the CDR3. From germline, CDR1 is PRHDT and CDR2 FYEKMQ (reference sequence). V was clipped by 5 bases and J by 10 bases; unmatched bases: 17. The CDR3 nucleotides read TGTGCCAGCAGCGAACGACTAGCGGGAGGACTTCCCAACGAGGAGCAGTTCTTC. This translates into CASSERLAGGLPNEEQFF.